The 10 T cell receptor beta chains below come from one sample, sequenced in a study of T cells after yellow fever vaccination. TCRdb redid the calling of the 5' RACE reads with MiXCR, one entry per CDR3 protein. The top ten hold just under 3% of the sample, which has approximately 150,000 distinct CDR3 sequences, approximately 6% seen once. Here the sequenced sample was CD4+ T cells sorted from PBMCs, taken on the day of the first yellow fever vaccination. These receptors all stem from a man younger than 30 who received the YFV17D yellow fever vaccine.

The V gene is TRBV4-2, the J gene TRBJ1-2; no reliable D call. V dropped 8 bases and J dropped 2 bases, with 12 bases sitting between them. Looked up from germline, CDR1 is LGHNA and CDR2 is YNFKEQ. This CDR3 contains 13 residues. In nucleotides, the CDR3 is TGTGCCAGCTCCCCCGGGGAGAACTATGGCTACACCTTC. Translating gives CASSPGENYGYTF.

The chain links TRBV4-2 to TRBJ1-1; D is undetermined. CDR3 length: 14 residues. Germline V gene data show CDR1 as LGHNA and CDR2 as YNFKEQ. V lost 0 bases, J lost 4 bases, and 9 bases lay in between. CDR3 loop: CASSQDYGSTEAFF. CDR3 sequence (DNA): TGTGCCAGCAGCCAAGACTACGGGTCCACTGAAGCTTTCTTT.

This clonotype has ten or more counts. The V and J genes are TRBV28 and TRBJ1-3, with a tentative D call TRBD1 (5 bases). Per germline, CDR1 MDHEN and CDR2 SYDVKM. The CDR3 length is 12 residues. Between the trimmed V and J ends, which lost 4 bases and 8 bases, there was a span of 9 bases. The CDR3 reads CASSSGEDTIYF. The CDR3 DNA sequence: TGTGCCAGCAGTTCGGGGGAGGACACCATATATTTT. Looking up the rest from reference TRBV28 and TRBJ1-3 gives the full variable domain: DVKVTQSSRYLVKRTGEKVFLECVQDMDHENMFWYRQDPGLGLRLIYFSYDVKMKEKGDIPEGYSVSREKKERFSLILESASTNQTSMYLCASSSGEDTIYFGEGSWLTVV.

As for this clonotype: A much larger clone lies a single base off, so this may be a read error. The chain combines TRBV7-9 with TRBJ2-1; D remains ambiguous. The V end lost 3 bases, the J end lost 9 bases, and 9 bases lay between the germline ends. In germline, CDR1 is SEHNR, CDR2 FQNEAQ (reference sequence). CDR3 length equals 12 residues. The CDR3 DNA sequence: TGTGCCAGCAGCTTTCGAGATAGTGAGCAGTTCTTC. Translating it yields CASSFRDSEQFF. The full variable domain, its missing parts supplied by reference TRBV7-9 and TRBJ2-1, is DTGVSQNPRHKITKRGQNVTFRCDPISEHNRLYWYRQTLGQGPEFLTYFQNEAQLEKSRLLSDRFSAERPKGSFSTLEIQRTEQGDSAMYLCASSFRDSEQFFGPGTRLTVL.

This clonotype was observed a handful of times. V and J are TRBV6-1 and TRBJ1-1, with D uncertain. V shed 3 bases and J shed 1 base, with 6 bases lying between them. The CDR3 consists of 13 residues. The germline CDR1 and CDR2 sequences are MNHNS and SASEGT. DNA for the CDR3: TGTGCCAGCAGTGAGCCAGGGAACACTGAAGCTTTCTTT. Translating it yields CASSEPGNTEAFF.

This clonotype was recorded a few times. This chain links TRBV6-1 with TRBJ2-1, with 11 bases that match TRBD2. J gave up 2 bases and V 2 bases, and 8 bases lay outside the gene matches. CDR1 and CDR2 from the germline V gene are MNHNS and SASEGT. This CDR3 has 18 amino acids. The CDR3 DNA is TGTGCCAGCAGTGAACTAGCGGGGGGTGCCCCCCCCTACAATGAGCAGTTCTTC. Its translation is CASSELAGGAPPYNEQFF.

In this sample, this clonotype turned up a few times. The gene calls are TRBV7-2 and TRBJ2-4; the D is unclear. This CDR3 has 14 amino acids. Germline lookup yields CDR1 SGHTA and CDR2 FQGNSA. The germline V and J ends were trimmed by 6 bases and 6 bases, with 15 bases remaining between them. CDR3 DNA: TGTGCCAGCAGTATAGGGTCCACTCCAAACATTCAGTACTTC. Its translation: CASSIGSTPNIQYF.

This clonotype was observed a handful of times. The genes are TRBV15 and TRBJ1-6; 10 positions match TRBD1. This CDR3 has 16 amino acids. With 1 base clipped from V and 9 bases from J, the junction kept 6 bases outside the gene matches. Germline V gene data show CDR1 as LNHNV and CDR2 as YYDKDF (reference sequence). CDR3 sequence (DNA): TGTGCCACCAGCAGAGTGGGGGACAGGGGCTCTTCACCCCTCCACTTT. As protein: CATSRVGDRGSSPLHF. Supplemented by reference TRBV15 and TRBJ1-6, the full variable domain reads DAMVIQNPRYQVTQFGKPVTLSCSQTLNHNVMYWYQQKSSQAPKLLFHYYDKDFNNEADTPDNFQSRRPNTSFCFLDIRSPGLGDTAMYLCATSRVGDRGSSPLHFGNGTRLTVT.

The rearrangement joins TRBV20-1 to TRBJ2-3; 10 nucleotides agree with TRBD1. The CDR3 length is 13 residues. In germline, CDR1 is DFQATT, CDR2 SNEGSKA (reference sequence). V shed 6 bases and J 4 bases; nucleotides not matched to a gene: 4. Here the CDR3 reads CSAEDRGADTQYF. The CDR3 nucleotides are TGCAGTGCCGAGGACAGGGGGGCAGATACGCAGTATTTT.

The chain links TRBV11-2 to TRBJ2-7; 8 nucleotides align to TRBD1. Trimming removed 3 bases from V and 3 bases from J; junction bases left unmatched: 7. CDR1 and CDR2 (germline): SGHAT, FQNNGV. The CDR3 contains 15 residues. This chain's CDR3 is CASSFRPGGIYEQYV. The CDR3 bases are TGTGCCAGCAGCTTCCGGCCAGGGGGCATCTACGAGCAGTACGTC.